Shown below are 10 T cell receptor beta chains from a single sample sequenced in a study of OX40 agonist ivuxolimab in advanced cancers. Profiled with immunoSEQ multiplex PCR; TCRdb holds only in-frame clones, not every one. This table has about 72,000 clones, roughly 89% appearing once. The starting material was CD4+ or CD8+ T cells sorted from blood, obtained in a trial of the OX40 agonist ivuxolimab. These receptor sequences come from an adult with an advanced solid tumor such as melanoma, head and neck, liver or kidney cancer.

The chain uses TRBV27 and TRBJ2-3; D uncertain. V lost 5 bases to trimming and J lost 2 bases, with 17 bases between them. Per germline, CDR1 MNHEY and CDR2 SMNVEV (reference sequence). The CDR3 covers 16 residues. DNA of the CDR3: TGTGCCAGCAGTCCCCGGCGGCGGCTGCTCACAGATACGCAGTATTTT. It encodes CASSPRRRLLTDTQYF.

The chain carries TRBV6-1 and TRBJ2-3, with 13 nucleotides matching TRBD2. Germline assignment: CDR1 MNHNS and CDR2 SASEGT. V shed 2 bases and J 8 bases; nucleotides not matched to a gene: 7. The CDR3 extends over 16 amino acids. DNA for the CDR3: TGTGCCAGCAGTGAACAGATACTAGCGGGAGGGGGTACGCAGTATTTT. Residues: CASSEQILAGGGTQYF.

This sequence joins TRBV7-6 and TRBJ2-2, with no clear D. The CDR3 spans 14 residues. Per germline, CDR1 SGHVS and CDR2 FNYEAQ. The V end was cut by 6 bases, the J end by 5 bases, with 13 bases between. CDR3 residues: CASSYQLGTGELFF. CDR3 in DNA: TGTGCCAGCAGTTACCAGTTAGGGACCGGGGAGCTGTTTTTT.

Here the CDR3 DNA reads TGTGCAAGTCGCTTAGATCTGGGGACAGTCAGGGAAAAACTGTTTTTT. Its protein is CASRLDLGTVREKLFF. The gene calls are TRBV12-2 and TRBJ1-4; the table names TRBD1, a call not compared with the DNA. TRBV12-2 is marked as a pseudogene. The CDR3 runs to 16 residues.

This clone was seen just once. The gene calls are TRBV7-2 and TRBJ1-6; possible D gene TRBD1, 5 bases. The germline V gene has CDR1 SGHTA and CDR2 FQGNSA. V was trimmed by 1 base and J by 11 bases, leaving 12 bases between them. The CDR3 is 14 amino acids. CDR3 protein: CASSLEAGLAPLHF. DNA of the CDR3: TGTGCCAGCAGCTTAGAGGCAGGGTTGGCACCCCTCCACTTT. Combining the CDR3 with reference TRBV7-2 and TRBJ1-6 gives the whole variable domain GAGVSQSPSNKVTEKGKDVELRCDPISGHTALYWYRQSLGQGLEFLIYFQGNSAPDKSGLPSDRFSAERTGGSVSTLTIQRTQQEDSAVYLCASSLEAGLAPLHFGNGTRLTVT.

The V call is TRBV29-1, the J call TRBJ1-5; 7 nucleotides agree with TRBD1. V lost 6 bases to trimming and J lost 3 bases; unmatched junction nucleotides: 5. The CDR3 runs to 13 residues. Germline V gives CDR1 SQVTM, CDR2 ANQGSEA. The CDR3: CSVRRGHNQPQHF. The CDR3 nucleotides are TGCAGCGTGCGGAGGGGGCACAATCAGCCCCAGCATTTT.

The CDR3 region is CASGMSMGGQPQHF. CDR3 DNA: TGTGCCAGCGGTATGTCGATGGGGGGCCAGCCCCAGCATTTT. The chain uses TRBV2 and TRBJ1-5, with D possibly matching TRBD1 (6 bases). Germline V CDR1 and CDR2: SNHLY, FYNNEI. The CDR3 length is 14 residues. Trimming took off 8 bases at V and 7 bases at J, with 18 bases between the two ends. Combining the CDR3 with reference TRBV2 and TRBJ1-5 gives the whole variable domain EPEVTQTPSHQVTQMGQEVILRCVPISNHLYFYWYRQILGQKVEFLVSFYNNEISEKSEIFDDQFSVERPDGSNFTLKIRSTKLEDSAMYFCASGMSMGGQPQHFGDGTRLSIL.

V is TRBV7-2 and J is TRBJ1-2; D gene ambiguous. V lost 6 bases, J lost 4 bases, and 12 bases lay in between. From germline, CDR1 is SGHTA and CDR2 FQGNSA. There are 13 residues in the CDR3. The CDR3 nucleotides are TGTGCCAGCAGTCCAACTATCCCCTATGGCTACACCTTC. Protein sequence: CASSPTIPYGYTF.

The CDR3 DNA is TGTGCCAGCAGTATGCAGGGGGCAACTAATGAAAAACTGTTTTTT. Protein: CASSMQGATNEKLFF. The rearrangement joins TRBV7-9 to TRBJ1-4; 7 nucleotides agree with TRBD1. V shed 6 bases, J shed 0 bases, and the junction held 4 bases outside the gene matches. The CDR3 sequence is 15 residues long. In germline, CDR1 is SEHNR, CDR2 FQNEAQ (reference sequence).

This chain's CDR3 is CASSLSRLYSYEQYF. The CDR3 DNA is TGTGCCAGCAGTTTATCCAGGCTATACTCCTACGAGCAGTACTTC. This chain uses TRBV28 with TRBJ2-5, with D uncertain. With the DNA end fitting TRBJ2-7 better, the J assignment may be wrong. Germline V gene data show CDR1 as MDHEN and CDR2 as SYDVKM. This CDR3 is 15 amino acids long.